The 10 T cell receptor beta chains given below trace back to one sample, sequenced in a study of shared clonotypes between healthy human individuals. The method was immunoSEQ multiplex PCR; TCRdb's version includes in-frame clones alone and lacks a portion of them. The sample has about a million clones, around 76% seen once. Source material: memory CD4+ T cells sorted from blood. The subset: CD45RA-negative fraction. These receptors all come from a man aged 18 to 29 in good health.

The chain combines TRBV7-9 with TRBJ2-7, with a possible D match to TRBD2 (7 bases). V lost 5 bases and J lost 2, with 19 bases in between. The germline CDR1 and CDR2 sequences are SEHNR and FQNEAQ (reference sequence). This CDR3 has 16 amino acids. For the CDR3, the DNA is TGTGCCAGCAGCCGGGGGGCAGGGGAAAAGGCCTACGAGCAGTACTTC. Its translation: CASSRGAGEKAYEQYF.

CDR3 coding DNA: TGTGCCAGCAGAGGTATCGACAGAGTGAACACTGAAGCTTTCTTT. Amino acids: CASRGIDRVNTEAFF. V usage is TRBV7-9 and J usage is TRBJ1-1, with D possibly matching TRBD1 (5 bases). The CDR3 contains 15 residues. In germline, CDR1 is SEHNR, CDR2 FQNEAQ (reference sequence). With 6 bases removed from V and 0 bases from J, the gap between germline ends came to 14 bases.

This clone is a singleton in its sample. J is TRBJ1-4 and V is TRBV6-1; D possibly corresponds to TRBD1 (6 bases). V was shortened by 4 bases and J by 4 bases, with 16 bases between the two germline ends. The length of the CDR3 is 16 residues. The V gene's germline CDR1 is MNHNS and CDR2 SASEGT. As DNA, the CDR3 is TGTGCCAGCAGTGCCAAGGGGGAGATCTTTAATGAAAAACTGTTTTTT. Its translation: CASSAKGEIFNEKLFF.

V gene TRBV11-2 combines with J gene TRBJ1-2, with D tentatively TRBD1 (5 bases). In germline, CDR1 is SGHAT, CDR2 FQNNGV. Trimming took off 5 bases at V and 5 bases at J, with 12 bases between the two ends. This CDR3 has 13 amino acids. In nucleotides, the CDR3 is TGTGCCAGCAGCCTAACAGGAGGTTATGGCTACACCTTC. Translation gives CASSLTGGYGYTF.

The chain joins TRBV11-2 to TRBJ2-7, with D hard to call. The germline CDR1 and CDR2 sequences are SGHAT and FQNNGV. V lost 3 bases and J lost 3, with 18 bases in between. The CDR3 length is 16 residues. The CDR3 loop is CASSLDRVAGCYEQYF. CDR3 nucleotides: TGTGCCAGCAGCTTGGACCGGGTTGCAGGATGCTACGAGCAGTACTTC. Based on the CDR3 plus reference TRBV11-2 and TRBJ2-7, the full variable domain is EAGVAQSPRYKIIEKRQSVAFWCNPISGHATLYWYQQILGQGPKLLIQFQNNGVVDDSQLPKDRFSAERLKGVDSTLKIQPAKLEDSAVYLCASSLDRVAGCYEQYFGPGTRLTVT.

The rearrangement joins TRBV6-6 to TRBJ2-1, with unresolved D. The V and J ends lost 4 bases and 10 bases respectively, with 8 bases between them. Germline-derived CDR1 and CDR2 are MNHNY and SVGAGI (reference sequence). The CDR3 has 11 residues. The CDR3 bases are TGTGCCAGCAGTTCCCTCCGGGAGCAGTTCTTC. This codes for CASSSLREQFF.

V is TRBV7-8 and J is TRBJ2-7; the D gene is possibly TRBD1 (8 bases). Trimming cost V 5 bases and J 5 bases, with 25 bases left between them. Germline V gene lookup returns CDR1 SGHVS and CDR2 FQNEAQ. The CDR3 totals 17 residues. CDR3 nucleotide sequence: TGTGCCAGCAGCCTAAATTTCCTCGGACAGGGAGGGAACGAGCAGTACTTC. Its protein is CASSLNFLGQGGNEQYF. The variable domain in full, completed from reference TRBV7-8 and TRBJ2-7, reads GAGVSQSPRYKVAKRGQDVALRCDPISGHVSLFWYQQALGQGPEFLTYFQNEAQLDKSGLPSDRFFAERPEGSVSTLKIQRTQQEDSAVYLCASSLNFLGQGGNEQYFGPGTRLTVT.

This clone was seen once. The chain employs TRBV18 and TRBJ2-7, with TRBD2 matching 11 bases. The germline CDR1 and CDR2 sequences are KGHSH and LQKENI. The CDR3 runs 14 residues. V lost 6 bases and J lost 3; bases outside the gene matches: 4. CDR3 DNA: TGTGCCAGCTCGTTTGGGACTAGCGGCTACGAGCAGTACTTC. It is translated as CASSFGTSGYEQYF.

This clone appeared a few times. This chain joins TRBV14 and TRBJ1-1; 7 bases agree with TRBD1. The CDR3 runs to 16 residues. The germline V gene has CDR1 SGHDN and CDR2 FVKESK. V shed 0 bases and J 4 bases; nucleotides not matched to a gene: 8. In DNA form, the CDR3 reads TGTGCCAGCAGCCAAGACTTCCACGCAGGGGGCACTGAAGCTTTCTTT. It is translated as CASSQDFHAGGTEAFF.

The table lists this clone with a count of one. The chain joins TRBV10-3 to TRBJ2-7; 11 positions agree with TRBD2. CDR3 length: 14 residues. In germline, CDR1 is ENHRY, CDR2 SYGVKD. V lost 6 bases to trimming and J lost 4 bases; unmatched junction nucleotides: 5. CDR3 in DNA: TGTGCCATCAGCACCGGGACTAGCGGTTACGAGCAGTACTTC. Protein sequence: CAISTGTSGYEQYF.